The present T cell receptor beta chain was sequenced within a study of cytomegalovirus exposure and HLA in healthy donors. The CDR3 contains 14 residues. The V and J ends lost 7 bases and 2 bases respectively, with 15 bases between them. Germline V CDR1 and CDR2: SQVTM, ANQGSEA. Note on this clone: The antigen remains unidentified.

Study-wide results and caveats: The authors later linked a missense DCLRE1C variant to TCR beta V- and J-gene trimming.

The PCR made use of 60 Vbeta and 13 Jbeta primers. Assay used: immunoSEQ multiplex PCR; TCRdb lists only in-frame clones, some missing. This table holds 150,000 to 200,000 clones, 60% to 80% found once. Despite likely unrecorded immune exposures, the donors were nominally healthy at the time of sampling. Specimen: PBMCs. This chain uses TRBV29-1 with TRBJ1-5; D possibly corresponds to TRBD1 (6 bases). This receptor was identified in a man aged 45-65 years in good health and CMV-seropositive. DNA of the CDR3: TGCAGCGCACGGACAGCCTTGGGCAATCAGCCCCAGCATTTT. It translates to CSARTALGNQPQHF.